This TCR beta chain was retrieved from a study of blood T cell repertoires in COVID-19 (dated by TCRdb to 2018 to 2020). General notes on the study: Samples from collaborators originated in the United States, Italy and Spain and spanned both the acute and convalescent phases of COVID-19. The repertoires were made available in a free public database intended to serve as a resource for research on the immune response to SARS-CoV-2. Subjects who had been exposed to COVID-19, were actively infected with it, or had recovered from it provided the deeply sampled blood TCRbeta repertoires that made up the dataset. The material from the prospective study consisted of cDNA or gDNA derived from T cells, B-cell-depleted T cells, or PBMCs. Where HLA class I and class II types were available, the types were taken from metadata supplied by the sample provider, not from assay-based typing. Samples were obtained from the ongoing ImmuneRACE study (first 160 participants) and from about 1,300 subjects provided by 6 global collaborators. A de-identified subject ID, COVID-19 status, age in years and sex were almost always included in the sample metadata.

Overall study outcomes, separate from this receptor: The quantity of clinical and demographic metadata differed by source and by participant and was supplied without curation.

At one collaborating source in Seattle, patients were enrolled during active infection and were followed longitudinally through the course of disease. Whole blood was collected in K2EDTA tubes by collaborating institutions according to the institutions' own protocols. For TCRbeta analysis, collaborator samples were shipped as frozen whole blood, as isolated PBMCs, or as DNA extracted from either sample type. Concerning this clone itself: It lacks a known antigen. Base-call qualities are not available, and no considerably larger clone is one nucleotide away.

TCRbeta CDR3 regions were amplified from genomic DNA using the immunoSEQ Assay, a bias-controlled multiplex PCR. As for how the authors treated the data: The number of nucleated cells in each sample was estimated from the amplification of reference gene primers within the assay. To quantify the absolute abundance of each unique TCRbeta CDR3 rearrangement, sequence reads were collapsed and filtered. For each sample, productive Simpson clonality was calculated as the square root of Simpson's diversity index over productive rearrangements. Sourced from immuneACCESS, this table was stored by TCRdb with only in-frame sequences that have V and J called. A share of the clones is absent; for the studies checked, an unresolved V gene accounts for under half, and the remainder has no known explanation. V and J calls and clone size are those listed in that table; D and trimming were worked out from the DNA. In this sample the table shows around 50,000 clones, about 92% of which occur a single time. The ten largest clones add up to less than 1.2% of the sample.

The sequence was collected from a man between 60 and 75 years old with COVID-19, enrolled during active disease. Sequenced sample: peripheral blood.

The sequenced DNA is TGTGCCAGCAGCCATCAGGGCCTGAACACTGAAGCTTTCTTT. The resulting protein is CASSHQGLNTEAFF. Rearrangement joined TRBV14 to TRBJ1-1, with TRBD1 perhaps the D gene, on 5 matching bases. V and J are truncated by 3 bases and 0 bases respectively, leaving an intervening sequence of 8 bases. Measured from the cysteine to the phenylalanine, the CDR3 is 14 residues long. Kept here is only the CDR3 DNA, which spans 42 bases and is read in frame from base 1. According to the germline V gene, CDR1 reads SGHDN and CDR2 reads FVKESK.